These T cell receptor beta chains were read from a single sample in a study of T cell responses to AZD1222 COVID-19 vaccine. Sequenced by immunoSEQ multiplex PCR; TCRdb stores in-frame clones only, minus some. The table records roughly 120,000 clones, approximately 90% of them present only once. Sequencing used peripheral blood, obtained on day 0 of AZD1222 vaccination. These receptors came from an adult in good health. The CDR3 runs from the conserved cysteine through the conserved F or W. The order of the fields is clone size, J gene, D gene, V gene, CDR3 protein, CDR3 DNA. The D gene is left open where the match is weak. Only part of the rows carry a size: once, few, many, or a class if the clone is expanded.

. TRBJ1-2 . TRBV5-1 CASSSGQYGYTF TGCGCCAGCAGCTCTGGACAGTATGGCTACACCTTC
. TRBJ2-2 . TRBV11-2 CASNTWGNTGELFF TGTGCCAGCAATACCTGGGGGAACACCGGGGAGCTGTTTTTT
. TRBJ1-5 . TRBV5-1 CASSLGHLGSNQPQHF TGCGCCAGCAGCTTGGGTCACCTGGGGTCCAATCAGCCCCAGCATTTT
few TRBJ1-2 TRBD1 TRBV6-5 CASGTGDSFGYTF TGTGCCAGTGGGACAGGGGATTCTTTCGGCTACACCTTC
. TRBJ2-2 TRBD2 TRBV19 CASSIAGGQGTGELFF TGTGCCAGTAGCATAGCGGGGGGCCAGGGCACCGGGGAGCTGTTTTTT
. TRBJ1-1 TRBD1 TRBV19 CASNQGARDRGEAFF TGTGCCAGCAACCAGGGGGCCCGGGACAGGGGTGAAGCTTTCTTT
. TRBJ2-7 . TRBV5-6 CASSLKTGSYEQYF TGTGCCAGCAGCTTGAAAACAGGGTCCTACGAGCAGTACTTC
. TRBJ1-6 . TRBV19 CASSIGKGVGNSPLHF TGTGCCAGTAGTATAGGAAAGGGGGTAGGAAATTCACCCCTCCACTTT
. TRBJ2-7 TRBD1 TRBV6-5 CASSYSTGQGYEQYF TGTGCCAGCAGTTACTCCACGGGACAGGGGTATGAGCAGTACTTC
. TRBJ1-3 TRBD1 TRBV7-2 CASSWRTGEISGNTIYF TGTGCCAGCAGCTGGCGGACAGGGGAGATCTCTGGAAACACCATATATTTT
. TRBJ2-2 . TRBV5-8 CASSLTEGAMNTGELFF TGTGCCAGCAGCTTGACGGAGGGCGCCATGAACACCGGGGAGCTGTTTTTT
. TRBJ1-3 . TRBV27 CASSSAVGTTGNTIYF TGTGCCAGCAGTTCAGCAGTCGGGACGACGGGAAACACCATATATTTT
. TRBJ1-2 . TRBV27 CASSLSQLELQRRRGGYTF TGTGCCAGCAGTTTATCCCAATTAGAGTTACAGCGAAGGAGGGGCGGCTACACCTTC
. TRBJ2-5 TRBD2 TRBV6-4 CASSDSLAGGQETQYF TGTGCCAGCAGTGACTCTCTAGCGGGGGGACAAGAGACCCAGTACTTC
. TRBJ1-1 . TRBV19 CASTDRNTEAFF TGTGCCAGCACGGACAGGAACACTGAAGCTTTCTTT
. TRBJ2-5 . TRBV12-3/TRBV12-4 CASSRQVQETQYF TGTGCCAGCAGTAGACAGGTCCAAGAGACCCAGTACTTC
. TRBJ1-1 . TRBV6-5 CASSYNPSMNTEAFF TGTGCCAGCAGTTACAATCCCAGCATGAACACTGAAGCTTTCTTT
. TRBJ2-7 TRBD2 TRBV4-3 CASSQEGLAGGPSYEQYF TGCGCCAGCAGCCAAGAAGGGCTAGCGGGGGGGCCCTCCTACGAGCAGTACTTC
. TRBJ2-7 . TRBV29-1 CSVRLGGSYEQYF TGCAGCGTGAGACTAGGGGGCTCCTACGAGCAGTACTTC
. TRBJ1-6 . TRBV12-1 CASSSRDSDNSPLHF TGTGCCAGCAGCTCCCGGGACAGTGATAATTCACCCCTCCACTTT
. TRBJ1-4 . TRBV5-1 CASSLQGNEKLFF TGCGCCAGCAGCTTACAGGGAAATGAAAAACTGTTTTTT
. TRBJ1-2 . TRBV5-1 CASSPKDSFRYGYTF TGCGCCAGCAGCCCAAAAGACAGTTTTCGCTATGGCTACACCTTC
. TRBJ1-1 . TRBV5-5 CASSLLRAELNTEAFF TGTGCCAGCAGCTTGCTTCGGGCAGAGCTGAACACTGAAGCTTTCTTT
few TRBJ1-3 TRBD1 TRBV5-1 CASSFGTGDGNTIYF TGCGCCAGCAGCTTCGGGACAGGGGACGGAAACACCATATATTTT
. TRBJ2-3 TRBD2 TRBV13 CASSLGLAGTTDTQYF TGTGCCAGCAGCTTGGGACTAGCGGGGACCACAGATACGCAGTATTTT
. TRBJ1-5 TRBD1 TRBV7-8 CASSLGRGRFQPQHF TGTGCCAGCAGCCTGGGCAGGGGGCGGTTTCAGCCCCAGCATTTT
. TRBJ2-7 TRBD2 TRBV6-1 CASSDNLAGGPRASYEQYF TGTGCCAGCAGTGACAACCTAGCGGGGGGGCCTCGGGCCTCCTACGAGCAGTACTTC
. TRBJ1-2 TRBD1 TRBV4-1 CASSQGQGAEGYTF TGCGCCAGCAGCCAAGGCCAGGGGGCCGAGGGCTACACCTTC
. TRBJ2-3 . TRBV19 CASSLGPTDTQYF TGTGCCAGTAGCTTGGGGCCCACAGATACGCAGTATTTT
few TRBJ1-2 . TRBV9 CASSVATSGYGYTF TGTGCCAGCAGCGTAGCTACGTCAGGGTATGGCTACACCTTC
. TRBJ2-3 . TRBV14 CASSQVPDTQYF TGTGCCAGCAGCCAAGTTCCAGATACGCAGTATTTT
. TRBJ1-1 TRBD1 TRBV10-3 CAISSSGQMNTEAFF TGTGCCATCAGCTCCTCGGGACAGATGAACACTGAAGCTTTCTTT
few TRBJ1-2 . TRBV29-1 CSVGEAYGYTF TGCAGCGTGGGGGAAGCCTATGGCTACACCTTC
. TRBJ2-5 . TRBV7-3 CASSLSHEKLETQYF TGTGCCAGCAGCTTAAGCCACGAAAAGTTGGAGACCCAGTACTTC
. TRBJ2-7 . TRBV6-5 CASVDHYYEQYF TGTGCCAGCGTGGACCACTACTACGAGCAGTACTTC
. TRBJ1-4 . TRBV14 CASSLRTGGEKLFF TGTGCCAGCAGTCTACGGACGGGAGGTGAAAAACTGTTTTTT
. TRBJ1-5 . TRBV10-3 CAISEAGAINQPQHF TGTGCCATCAGTGAGGCAGGCGCCATAAATCAGCCCCAGCATTTT
few TRBJ1-6 TRBD1 TRBV7-2 CASSPGQVQALYSPLHF TGTGCCAGCAGCCCCGGACAGGTTCAGGCCCTTTATTCACCCCTCCACTTT
. TRBJ2-2 . TRBV4-2 CASSQGLGGENTGELFF TGTGCCAGCAGCCAAGGACTAGGGGGGGAGAACACCGGGGAGCTGTTTTTT
. TRBJ2-7 . TRBV11-3 CASSPGQQNWEQYF TGTGCCAGCAGCCCAGGACAGCAGAACTGGGAGCAGTACTTC
. TRBJ1-1 . TRBV7-9 CASSLPGNTEAFF TGTGCCAGCAGCTTACCGGGGAACACTGAAGCTTTCTTT
. TRBJ1-1 TRBD1 TRBV6-2/TRBV6-3 CASSSWGQVNTQNTEAFF TGTGCCAGCAGTTCCTGGGGACAGGTCAATACCCAGAACACTGAAGCTTTCTTT
. TRBJ2-5 TRBD1 TRBV6-6 CASGRQGAEETQYF TGTGCCAGCGGACGGCAGGGGGCTGAGGAGACCCAGTACTTC
. TRBJ1-5 . TRBV4-3 CASSQDYGRMEEPQHF TGCGCCAGCAGCCAAGATTACGGCAGGATGGAGGAGCCCCAGCATTTT
. TRBJ1-5 . TRBV12-5 CASGLDGDHNQPQHF TGTGCTAGTGGTTTGGACGGGGACCATAATCAGCCCCAGCATTTT
few TRBJ1-2 . TRBV6-2/TRBV6-3 CASSYLGPSASNYGYTF TGTGCCAGCAGTTACCTCGGTCCTTCGGCATCTAACTATGGCTACACCTTC
. TRBJ2-7 . TRBV6-5 CASSFRGGAAYEQYF TGTGCCAGCAGTTTCCGAGGGGGGGCGGCCTACGAGCAGTACTTC
. TRBJ2-7 . TRBV19 CASSRGHEQYF TGTGCCAGTAGTAGGGGACACGAGCAGTACTTC
. TRBJ1-5 TRBD1 TRBV6-1 CASSDPGTGVIEPQHF TGTGCCAGCAGTGACCCCGGGACAGGGGTTATTGAGCCCCAGCATTTT
. TRBJ1-1 . TRBV5-5 CASSLSGGLVTEAFF TGTGCCAGCAGCCTTTCGGGGGGTCTGGTGACTGAAGCTTTCTTT
. TRBJ2-7 TRBD1 TRBV19 CASSITGGMREQYF TGTGCCAGTAGTATCACAGGGGGAATGCGGGAGCAGTACTTC